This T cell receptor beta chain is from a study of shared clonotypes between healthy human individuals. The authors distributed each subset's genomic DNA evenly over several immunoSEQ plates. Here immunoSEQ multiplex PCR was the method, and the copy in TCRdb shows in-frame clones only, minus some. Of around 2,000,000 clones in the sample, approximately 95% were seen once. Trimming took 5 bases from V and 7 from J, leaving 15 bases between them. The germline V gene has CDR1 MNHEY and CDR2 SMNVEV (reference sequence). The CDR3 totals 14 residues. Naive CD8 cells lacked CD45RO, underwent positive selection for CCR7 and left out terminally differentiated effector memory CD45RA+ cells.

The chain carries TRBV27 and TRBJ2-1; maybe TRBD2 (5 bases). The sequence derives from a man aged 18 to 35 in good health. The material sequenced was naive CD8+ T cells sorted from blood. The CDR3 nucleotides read TGTGCCAGCAGTAAGAGGGATTCCACAAATGAGCAGTTCTTC. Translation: CASSKRDSTNEQFF.